This entry lists 21 T cell receptor beta chains sequenced from one sample in a study of CD8+ T cells in alopecia areata. Treatment: oral pan-JAK inhibitor, 5-10 mg twice daily. Isolated RNA was reverse transcribed into cDNA used as the sequencing template. Only in-frame clones appear in the TCRdb table, and some are missing; sequencing was by immunoSEQ multiplex PCR. Seen here are about 110,000 clones, roughly 89% observed once, and the top ten hold roughly 25%. Sequencing was performed on CD8+ T cells sorted from blood, taken at week 24, from a patient treated with tofacitinib. The receptor source for this set is a human donor with alopecia areata.

The genes are TRBV5-1 and TRBJ1-3, with 7 positions matching TRBD1. The CDR3 contains 14 residues. After removal of 3 bases from V and 4 bases from J, the junction contained 4 bases not matched to a gene. CDR1 and CDR2 from the germline V gene are SGHRS and YFSETQ. Written as DNA, the CDR3 is TGCGCCAGCAGCTGGCGGACAGGCGGAAACACCATATATTTT. Translated: CASSWRTGGNTIYF.

V usage is TRBV4-1 and J usage is TRBJ2-7; D is ambiguous. V was shortened by 1 base and J by 7 bases, with 8 bases between the two germline ends. Germline V CDR1 and CDR2: MGHRA, YSYEKL. CDR3 size: 12 residues. CDR3 nucleotides: TGCGCCAGCAGCCAAGCGCCCGATGAGCAGTACTTC. Protein: CASSQAPDEQYF.

This clone has only one observation. The genes are TRBV7-9 and TRBJ2-1; perhaps TRBD1 as D (6 bases). The V gene's germline CDR1 is SEHNR and CDR2 FQNEAQ (reference sequence). This CDR3 region has 16 residues. The V end was cut by 0 bases, the J end by 8 bases, with 17 bases between. The DNA of the CDR3 is TGTGCCAGCAGCTTAGCGGGCATGGGGGCGCTGGATGAGCAGTTCTTC. Protein sequence: CASSLAGMGALDEQFF.

The gene calls are TRBV29-1 and TRBJ1-1; D may be TRBD1 (6 bases). Per germline, CDR1 SQVTM and CDR2 ANQGSEA. This CDR3 region has 12 residues. V gave up 4 bases and J gave up 3 bases, with 9 bases separating them. CDR3 coding DNA: TGCAGCGTTGTGGCAGGGGACACTGAAGCTTTCTTT. Translated, it gives CSVVAGDTEAFF. Filled out from reference TRBV29-1 and TRBJ1-1, the complete variable domain reads SAVISQKPSRDICQRGTSLTIQCQVDSQVTMMFWYRQQPGQSLTLIATANQGSEATYESGFVIDKFPISRPNLTFSTLTVSNMSPEDSSIYLCSVVAGDTEAFFGQGTRLTVV.

In the case of this clone: Other DNA sequences in this sample translate to the same CDR3. The chain couples TRBV6-5 to TRBJ2-2; D is uncertain. The CDR3 consists of 12 residues. Trimming removed 3 bases at V and 5 bases at J, with 4 bases between. The germline V gene encodes CDR1 MNHEY and CDR2 SVGAGI. CDR3 in amino acids: CASSYRTGELFF. DNA of the CDR3: TGTGCCAGCAGTTATAGGACCGGGGAGCTGTTTTTT.

This CDR3 reads CASSTTGYQETQYF. The CDR3 coding sequence is TGTGCCAGCAGCACGACAGGGTACCAAGAGACCCAGTACTTC. V gene TRBV7-9 combines with J gene TRBJ2-5; 7 bases are a match to TRBD1. The V and J ends lost 5 bases and 0 bases, in that order; junction bases with no gene match: 3. The CDR3 contains 14 residues. The germline V gene encodes CDR1 SEHNR and CDR2 FQNEAQ (reference sequence).

In the case of this clone: A far larger clone is off by one base, so a read error is likely. V usage is TRBV5-6 and J usage is TRBJ2-2, with 8 bases matching TRBD1. J gave up 0 bases and V 4 bases, and 5 bases lay outside the gene matches. Germline V CDR1 and CDR2: SGHDT, YYEEEE. This CDR3 spans 16 amino acids. CDR3 bases: TGTGCCAGCAGCGCCCCACAGGGGGCGAACACCGGGGAGCTGTTTTTT. It yields the protein CASSAPQGANTGELFF.

In this sample, this clone turned up a few times. This same CDR3 is encoded by further DNA sequences in the sample. The rearrangement uses TRBV4-1 and TRBJ1-1; D is undetermined. The CDR3 covers 13 residues. Germline CDR1 reads MGHRA; CDR2 reads YSYEKL. V shed 1 base and J shed 1 base, with 4 bases lying between them. CDR3 in DNA: TGCGCCAGCAGCCAAGGGGGGAACACTGAAGCTTTCTTT. Encoded protein: CASSQGGNTEAFF.

This clone has just one count. J is TRBJ2-3 and V is TRBV30; D uncertain. Germline V gene data show CDR1 as GTSNPN and CDR2 as SVGIG (reference sequence). V dropped 4 bases and J dropped 0 bases, with 8 bases sitting between them. The CDR3 is 13 residues long. The CDR3 DNA reads as TGTGCCTGGACGTCGGGCAGCACAGATACGCAGTATTTT. Its translation is CAWTSGSTDTQYF.

There are a few counts of this clone. The genes are TRBV7-9 and TRBJ2-5; D perhaps matches TRBD1 (6 bases). The J call could be wrong; TRBJ2-7 is a better fit for the DNA end. CDR1 SEHNR and CDR2 FQNEAQ come from the germline V gene (reference sequence). The length of the CDR3 is 14 residues. In nucleotides, the CDR3 is TGTGCCAGCCGGCCGGACAGCATGGCCTACGAGCAGTACTTC. It is translated as CASRPDSMAYEQYF.

This clone was seen a few times. CDR3 sequence reads: CASNDRAYNEQFF. The CDR3 nucleotides read TGTGCCAGCAACGACAGGGCCTACAATGAGCAGTTCTTC. The chain is built from TRBV6-6 and TRBJ2-1; the match to TRBD1 covers 7 bases. This CDR3 has 13 residues. V lost 7 bases and J lost 2; bases outside the gene matches: 2. Germline V gives CDR1 MNHNY, CDR2 SVGAGI (reference sequence).

The rearrangement uses TRBV6-5 and TRBJ1-1; 8 bases line up with TRBD1. Germline loops: CDR1 MNHEY, CDR2 SVGAGI. V dropped 0 bases and J dropped 12; count of bases not matched to a gene: 9. This CDR3 has 14 amino acids. As DNA, the CDR3 is TGTGCCAGCAGTTACTCACCCAGTGGACAGGGAACTTTCTTT. This codes for CASSYSPSGQGTFF.

CDR3 sequence reads: CASSQEYYLSTDTQYF. The CDR3, as DNA: TGCGCCAGCAGCCAAGAATACTATCTCTCCACAGATACGCAGTATTTT. The chain carries TRBV4-3 and TRBJ2-3; D gene ambiguous. V lost 0 bases, J lost 2 bases, and 12 bases lay in between. The germline gives CDR1 LGHNA, CDR2 YSLEER. The CDR3 sequence is 16 residues long.

This chain uses TRBV19 with TRBJ2-5; D not resolved. CDR3 size: 15 residues. Per the germline V gene, CDR1 is LNHDA and CDR2 is SQIVND (reference sequence). The V end lost 5 bases, the J end lost 3 bases, and 16 bases lay between the germline ends. CDR3 region: CASSPEALSKETQYF. The CDR3, as DNA: TGTGCCAGTAGTCCCGAGGCCCTGTCCAAAGAGACCCAGTACTTC.

The rearrangement joins TRBV19 to TRBJ1-2, with D possibly TRBD1 on 6 matching bases. CDR1 LNHDA and CDR2 SQIVND come from the germline V gene (reference sequence). Trimming removed 5 bases at V and 6 bases at J, with 13 bases between. This CDR3 spans 13 amino acids. Here the CDR3 reads CASSAGGGDGYTF. The CDR3 DNA follows: TGTGCCAGTAGTGCGGGGGGCGGAGATGGCTACACCTTC.

This rearrangement joins TRBV7-2 to TRBJ2-7; TRBD2 is a possible D gene (6 bases). Germline values: CDR1 SGHTA, CDR2 FQGNSA. The V end lost 8 bases, the J end lost 0 bases, and 20 bases lay between the germline ends. This CDR3 region has 16 residues. The CDR3: CASGIRTTLSSYEQYF. The CDR3 DNA sequence: TGTGCCAGCGGCATTAGGACTACCCTCAGCTCCTACGAGCAGTACTTC.

This clone occurred once. The chain is built from TRBV20-1 and TRBJ1-6; D gene uncertain. Between the trimmed V and J ends, which lost 7 bases and 7 bases, there was a span of 5 bases. The CDR3 totals 10 residues. Germline V lookup: CDR1 DFQATT, CDR2 SNEGSKA (reference sequence). As DNA, the CDR3 is TGCAGTGGAGGAAATTCACCCCTCCACTTT. It yields the protein CSGGNSPLHF.

The chain recombines TRBV5-6 with TRBJ1-5, with 7 bases aligning to TRBD1. Germline V gene sequence: CDR1 SGHDT, CDR2 YYEEEE. V shed 1 base and J 2 bases; nucleotides not matched to a gene: 6. This CDR3 region has 16 residues. The CDR3 region is CASSLYAGGGNQPQHF. CDR3 DNA sequence: TGTGCCAGCAGCTTGTACGCAGGGGGTGGCAATCAGCCCCAGCATTTT.

V usage is TRBV29-1 and J usage is TRBJ2-2; the D is unclear. From germline, CDR1 is SQVTM and CDR2 ANQGSEA. This CDR3 is 13 amino acids long. Trimming pared 8 bases from V and 0 bases from J, leaving 10 bases between. The CDR3 region is CSYSPPNTGELFF. The CDR3 DNA follows: TGCAGCTACTCCCCCCCGAACACCGGGGAGCTGTTTTTT.

The J gene is TRBJ2-1, the V gene TRBV15; maybe TRBD2 (6 bases). From germline, CDR1 is LNHNV and CDR2 YYDKDF (reference sequence). V lost 8 bases and J lost 6, with 14 bases in between. The CDR3 covers 13 residues. CDR3 region: CATHKGGGNEQFF. For the CDR3, the DNA is TGTGCCACCCATAAGGGAGGCGGCAATGAGCAGTTCTTC. Full variable domain (outside the CDR3, taken from reference TRBV15 and TRBJ2-1): DAMVIQNPRYQVTQFGKPVTLSCSQTLNHNVMYWYQQKSSQAPKLLFHYYDKDFNNEADTPDNFQSRRPNTSFCFLDIRSPGLGDTAMYLCATHKGGGNEQFFGPGTRLTVL.

The chain joins TRBV5-4 to TRBJ1-2, with D uncertain. This CDR3 comprises 14 residues. Trimming pared 2 bases from V and 7 bases from J, leaving 15 bases between. Germline V gene lookup returns CDR1 SGHNT and CDR2 YYREEE (reference sequence). In DNA, the CDR3 is TGTGCCAGCAGCTTCGGACGGAGCCAAGGTGGCTACACCTTC. Translation gives CASSFGRSQGGYTF.